The present T cell receptor (beta chain) was sequenced within a study of human T cells and chemical hapten exposure. For the study at large: The patients, most of them female, presented with alopecia areata, totalis or universalis. Study-wide results and limits: DPC sensitization produced no change in TCRs with frequency above 1 in 1000.

Sample time point: patch test 1, 2 weeks after DPC sensitization. Treatment meaning: therapeutic diphenylcyclopropenone sensitization with weekly scalp DPC. Donors, patients with alopecia ranging from 18 to 70 years old and judged suitable for DPC, provided samples. The CDR3 runs to 15 residues. Trimming took off 1 base at V and 1 base at J, with 10 bases between the two ends. Germline V lookup: CDR1 WSHSY, CDR2 SAAADI. TCRdb called the RACE reads again in MiXCR, with one record for every CDR3 protein. The table shows some 400,000 distinct CDR3 sequences, with more than 4.5% occurring only once. This clonotype was picked up a small number of times. The antigen remains unidentified.

This receptor was obtained from a woman in her forties or fifties with alopecia areata. Some clones in this sample may be carry-over from other donors' samples. Sequencing used whole blood, obtained in connection with sensitization to the hapten diphenylcyclopropenone (DPC). The rearrangement uses TRBV10-2 and TRBJ1-2; D unclear. The CDR3 region has the DNA TGCGCCAGCAGTGAGTACTTAGGACTTAACTATGGCTACACCTTC. The encoded protein is CASSEYLGLNYGYTF.